Listed here are 23 T cell receptor beta chains from one sample, sequenced in a study of glioma-infiltrating T cells. The iRepertoire nested amplicon-rescue multiplex PCR amplified TCR alpha and beta CDR3s from RNA. Each CDR3 protein is one row after TCRdb ran MiXCR on the multiplex PCR reads. Of more than 350,000 distinct CDR3 sequences in the sample, roughly two fifths were seen once. Sample: glioma tissue, nonneoplastic brain tissue, or PBMCs (not recorded which). The receptors were gathered from a human donor with low-grade glioma or glioblastoma, undergoing nonglioma brain surgery, or in good health (not recorded which).

This clonotype was counted at least ten times. The V and J genes are TRBV20-1 and TRBJ1-2; D ambiguous. The length of the CDR3 is 14 residues. From germline, CDR1 is DFQATT and CDR2 SNEGSKA (reference sequence). With 1 base removed from V and 2 bases from J, the gap between germline ends came to 11 bases. The CDR3 DNA sequence: TGCAGTGCTAGAGGGTTAGGGTTCAACTATGGCTACACCTTC. Translated: CSARGLGFNYGYTF.

Points on this clonotype: A much larger clone differs from this one at a single base, so this may be a read error. The chain carries TRBV24-1 and TRBJ2-7, with D unresolved. V lost 6 bases and J lost 5, with 4 bases in between. CDR1 is KGHDR and CDR2 is SFDVKD in the germline V gene. The CDR3 spans 10 residues. As DNA, the CDR3 is TGTGCCACCAGTAAGAACGAGCAGTACTTC. It is translated as CATSKNEQYF.

In the case of this clonotype: Germline and junction disagree at one end, which may indicate a read error. The genes are TRBV28 and TRBJ2-2; 11 nucleotides agree with TRBD2. Germline CDR1 is MDHEN and CDR2 is SYDVKM. The CDR3 runs to 19 residues. Written as DNA, the CDR3 is TGTGCCAGCAGTTTATGGAGTAGCGGGAGGGCCCCGAACACCGGGGTGCTGTTTTTT. Its protein product is CASSLWSSGRAPNTGVLFF.

This clonotype was detected only a few times. This rearrangement joins TRBV19 to TRBJ2-1, with TRBD2 matching 11 bases. Losses at the gene ends were 8 bases for V and 5 bases for J; bases not matched to a gene: 2. The CDR3 sequence is 13 residues long. Germline V CDR1 and CDR2: LNHDA, SQIVND (reference sequence). CDR3 DNA: TGTGCCAGTGCGGGACTAGCGGACAATGAGCAGTTCTTC. Translated: CASAGLADNEQFF.

This rearrangement joins TRBV6-2 or TRBV6-3 to TRBJ2-7, with unresolved D. Per germline, CDR1 MNHEY and CDR2 SVGEGT. Trimming cost V 8 bases and J 3 bases, with 8 bases left between them. This CDR3 contains 11 residues. The CDR3: CASGYVYEQYF. The CDR3 nucleotides are TGTGCCAGCGGATACGTCTACGAGCAGTACTTC.

This clonotype was recorded many times. V is TRBV6-5 and J is TRBJ2-7, with unresolved D. The CDR3 has 14 amino acids. Germline V gives CDR1 MNHEY, CDR2 SVGAGI. Trimming pared 0 bases from V and 3 bases from J, leaving 9 bases between. The CDR3 region is CASSYSKQHYEQYF. CDR3 coding DNA: TGTGCCAGCAGTTACTCGAAACAGCACTACGAGCAGTACTTC.

The V call is TRBV5-4, the J call TRBJ2-1; 7 bases map to TRBD2. The CDR3 covers 15 residues. The J segment lost 3 bases and the V segment lost 4 bases, leaving 7 bases of the junction unmatched. Germline CDR1 is SGHNT and CDR2 is YYREEE (reference sequence). The CDR3 nucleotides are TGTGCCAGCAGCCTAACTAGCGTACTCTACAATGAGCAGTTCTTC. Translation: CASSLTSVLYNEQFF.

The chain has TRBV19 and TRBJ2-7, with 7 bases that match TRBD2. CDR3 length: 14 amino acids. Germline V gene data show CDR1 as LNHDA and CDR2 as SQIVND (reference sequence). V was pared by 6 bases and J by 1 base, with 6 bases of the junction left unmatched. The CDR3 DNA is TGTGCCAGTAGGCTGACTAGCCGATCCTACGAGCAGTACTTC. This sequence encodes CASRLTSRSYEQYF.

The J gene is TRBJ2-7, the V gene TRBV25-1, with TRBD1 matching over 9 bases. V trimming: 2 bases; J trimming: 1 base; junction bases outside the gene matches: 3. Germline V gives CDR1 MGHDK, CDR2 SYGVNS. The CDR3 loop spans 15 amino acids. The CDR3 here is CASSEGGQGSYEQYF. The DNA for the CDR3 is TGTGCCAGCAGTGAAGGGGGACAGGGATCCTACGAGCAGTACTTC.

In this sample, this clonotype turned up many times. V is TRBV7-2 and J is TRBJ1-5, with 8 bases matching TRBD1. The CDR3 is 14 residues long. The V segment lost 3 bases and the J segment 6 bases; nucleotides outside the gene matches: 4. The germline V gene has CDR1 SGHTA and CDR2 FQGNSA. The CDR3 protein is CASSLGQEPQPQHF. The CDR3 DNA sequence: TGTGCCAGCAGCTTGGGACAGGAGCCTCAGCCCCAGCATTTT.

Only a few counts were recorded for this clonotype. The chain is built from TRBV28 and TRBJ1-3; maybe TRBD1 (5 bases). The CDR3 spans 14 residues. Between the trimmed V and J ends, which lost 9 bases and 1 base, there was a span of 13 bases. Germline-derived CDR1 and CDR2 are MDHEN and SYDVKM. The CDR3 DNA reads as TGTGCCAGTACAAACCGACAGTCTGGAAACACCATATATTTT. As protein: CASTNRQSGNTIYF.

As concerns this clonotype: This is likely a read error, given that the CDR3 carries no conserved phenylalanine or tryptophan at its end. This chain joins TRBV6-1 and TRBJ1-5; no definite D call. The CDR3 runs to 12 residues. The germline CDR1 and CDR2 sequences are MNHNS and SASEGT. V lost 5 bases, J lost 6 bases, and 8 bases lay in between. CDR3: CASSPRGQPQHL. For the CDR3, the DNA is TGTGCCAGCAGTCCTCGGGGTCAGCCCCAGCATCTT.

This clonotype appeared a few times. V is TRBV19 and J is TRBJ1-5; D is uncertain. Germline V gene lookup returns CDR1 LNHDA and CDR2 SQIVND (reference sequence). Trimming removed 4 bases at V and 2 bases at J, with 15 bases between. This CDR3 contains 16 residues. The CDR3 is CASSTNKEAGNQPQHF. CDR3 DNA sequence: TGTGCCAGTAGTACCAACAAGGAGGCTGGCAATCAGCCCCAGCATTTT.

This clonotype was counted once. The CDR3 spells CASRSAEIYEQYF. The CDR3 DNA sequence: TGTGCCAGCAGATCGGCAGAGATCTACGAGCAGTACTTC. The chain has TRBV6-1 and TRBJ2-7; D not resolved. CDR1 MNHNS and CDR2 SASEGT come from the germline V gene. The CDR3 covers 13 residues. The V and J ends lost 6 bases and 3 bases respectively, with 12 bases between them.

Comment on this clonotype: The missing conserved phenylalanine or tryptophan at the end of this CDR3 makes a read error likely. The limits of the CDR3 on the DNA are not certain, so only TCRdb's listed CDR3 is given. This chain joins TRBV28 and TRBJ1-2. Germline CDR1 and CDR2: MDHEN and SYDVKM. The CDR3 length is 12 residues, termini included. Here the CDR3 reads CASSGISGRYSV.

This clonotype was counted only a few times. J is TRBJ1-1 and V is TRBV7-9; a weak D match, TRBD1 (5 bases). CDR3 length: 15 residues. Trimming stripped 5 bases from V and 1 base from J, with 14 bases between. Germline V CDR1 and CDR2: SEHNR, FQNEAQ (reference sequence). This CDR3 reads CASSRLNTGNTEAFF. Written as DNA, the CDR3 is TGTGCCAGCAGCCGGCTTAATACAGGGAACACTGAAGCTTTCTTT. Looking up the rest from reference TRBV7-9 and TRBJ1-1 gives the full variable domain: DTGVSQNPRHKITKRGQNVTFRCDPISEHNRLYWYRQTLGQGPEFLTYFQNEAQLEKSRLLSDRFSAERPKGSFSTLEIQRTEQGDSAMYLCASSRLNTGNTEAFFGQGTRLTVV.

The chain employs TRBV19 and TRBJ1-1; D perhaps matches TRBD1 (5 bases). The germline V gene encodes CDR1 LNHDA and CDR2 SQIVND (reference sequence). V was shortened by 6 bases and J by 2 bases, with 16 bases between the two germline ends. The CDR3 loop spans 15 amino acids. This chain's CDR3 is CASSRGAGDNTEAFF. CDR3 sequence (DNA): TGTGCCAGTAGCCGTGGGGCGGGGGACAACACTGAAGCTTTCTTT.

The chain uses TRBV15 and TRBJ2-1; D gene uncertain. This CDR3 comprises 14 residues. The germline CDR1 and CDR2 sequences are LNHNV and YYDKDF (reference sequence). V lost 0 bases and J lost 9, with 12 bases in between. CDR3 coding DNA: TGTGCCACCAGCAGAGATCTCGCTATTCGTGAGCAGTTCTTC. Translated: CATSRDLAIREQFF.

Worth noting for this clonotype: A junction end diverges from the germline sequence, so it may reflect a read error. V usage is TRBV20-1 and J usage is TRBJ2-7; D is unclear. Germline CDR1 is DFQATT and CDR2 is SNEGSKA (reference sequence). CDR3 length: 12 amino acids. CDR3 sequence: CSARAQPYDQYF. Here the CDR3 DNA reads TGCAGTGCTAGGGCCCAGCCCTACGATCAGTACTTC.

This clonotype showed up many times. The V call is TRBV20-1, the J call TRBJ2-1, with 8 positions matching TRBD2. The germline V gene has CDR1 DFQATT and CDR2 SNEGSKA (reference sequence). V lost 3 bases, J lost 5 bases, and 6 bases stayed unmatched. This CDR3 region has 14 residues. As DNA, the CDR3 is TGCAGTGCTAGGGATCGGGAGGGTCACAATGAGCAGTTCTTC. Translation: CSARDREGHNEQFF.

This chain joins TRBV7-8 and TRBJ1-2, with a possible D match to TRBD1 (5 bases). CDR1 and CDR2 from the germline V gene are SGHVS and FQNEAQ. The CDR3 length is 15 residues. The V gene lost 5 bases and the J gene lost 3 bases, with 16 bases spanning the gap. Here the CDR3 reads CASSPRQNLDYGYTF. The CDR3 DNA reads as TGTGCCAGCAGCCCTCGACAGAACTTGGACTATGGCTACACCTTC.

V usage is TRBV7-2 and J usage is TRBJ2-1; TRBD2 agrees at 8 bases. V shed 2 bases and J 10 bases; nucleotides not matched to a gene: 10. The germline V gene encodes CDR1 SGHTA and CDR2 FQGNSA. The CDR3 totals 15 residues. This chain's CDR3 is CASSLFGGALAEQFF. Here the CDR3 DNA reads TGTGCCAGCAGCTTATTCGGGGGGGCCCTAGCAGAGCAGTTCTTC.

Worth noting for this clonotype: A much larger clone lies a single base off, so this may be a read error. The chain combines TRBV20-1 with TRBJ1-2; D gene unclear. The CDR3 runs to 17 residues. The V end lost 0 bases, the J end lost 8 bases, and 25 bases lay between the germline ends. CDR1 and CDR2 from the germline V gene are DFQATT and SNEGSKA (reference sequence). The CDR3 sequence is CSARDPLEGPSLRGYTF. The CDR3, as DNA: TGCAGTGCTAGAGATCCCCTTGAGGGCCCTAGCTTGAGGGGCTACACCTTC.